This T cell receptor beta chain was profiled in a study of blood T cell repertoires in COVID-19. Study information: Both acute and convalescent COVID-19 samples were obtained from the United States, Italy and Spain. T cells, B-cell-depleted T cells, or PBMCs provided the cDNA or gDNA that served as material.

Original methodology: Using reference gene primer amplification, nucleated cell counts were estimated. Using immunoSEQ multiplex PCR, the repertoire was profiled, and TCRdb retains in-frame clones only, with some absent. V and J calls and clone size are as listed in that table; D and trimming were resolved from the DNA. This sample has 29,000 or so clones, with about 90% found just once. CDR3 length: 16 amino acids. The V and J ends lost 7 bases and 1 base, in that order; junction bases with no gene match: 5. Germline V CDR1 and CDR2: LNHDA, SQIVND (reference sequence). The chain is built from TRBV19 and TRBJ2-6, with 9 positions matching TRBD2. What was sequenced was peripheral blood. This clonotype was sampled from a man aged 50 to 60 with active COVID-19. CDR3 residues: CASTPSGRSGANVLTF. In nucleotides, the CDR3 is TGTGCCAGTACCCCAAGCGGGAGGTCTGGGGCCAACGTCCTGACTTTC.